Sequencing of this T cell receptor (beta chain) was carried out in a study of early T cells in non-severe SARS-CoV-2 infection. Each CDR3 protein gets one entry after TCRdb re-called the 5' RACE reads with MiXCR. The data contain about 56,000 distinct CDR3 sequences, over 9.5% of them singletons. This clonotype was counted only a few times. This CDR3 region has 15 residues. Germline V gene lookup returns CDR1 SGHRS and CDR2 YFSETQ. J lost 8 bases, V lost 3 bases, and 11 bases had no gene match. The V and J genes are TRBV5-1 and TRBJ2-1, with 7 bases lining up with TRBD2. Sequences were obtained from whole blood. The source is an adult who was a healthcare worker with PCR-confirmed SARS-CoV-2 infection or an uninfected control (not recorded which). CDR3 in DNA: TGCGCCAGCAGCTCGCGGACTAGTATAACCGATGAGCAGTTCTTC. Encoded protein: CASSSRTSITDEQFF.